This TCR beta chain was recovered during a study of regulatory T cells in long-lasting Graves disease. The study's findings and limits: TRBV28, TRBJ1-2 and TRBJ2-5 emerged as the favored segments in persistent disease.

Points on this clonotype: As yet, its antigen is unknown.

Specified time point: newly diagnosed GD, antithyroid drugs for less than 3 months. RNA isolated from PBMCs was used to make the TCR library. Arm-PCR with iRepertoire HTBI primers amplified the CDR3 regions for these TCR beta libraries. TCRdb re-called the multiplex PCR reads with MiXCR, one entry per CDR3 protein. The sample yields fewer than 550,000 distinct CDR3 sequences, around 15% seen once. The germline CDR1 and CDR2 sequences are MNHNS and SASEGT. Trimming pared 4 bases from V and 3 bases from J, leaving 6 bases between. The CDR3 length is 12 residues. Another study also made use of these data, one on T cells in Graves' hyperthyroidism and ophthalmopathy. That study reports: Most clonotypes expanded in the thyroid (above 0.001) were also present in blood.

This chain joins TRBV6-1 and TRBJ1-2; D unresolved. This material consisted of peripheral blood mononuclear cells (PBMCs), taken at new diagnosis, from a patient treated with antithyroid drugs. The sequence was obtained from a woman aged 35-65 years with Graves disease. CDR3 nucleotide sequence: TGTGCCAGCAGTGTTCAAGACTATGGCTACACCTTC. The encoded protein is CASSVQDYGYTF.